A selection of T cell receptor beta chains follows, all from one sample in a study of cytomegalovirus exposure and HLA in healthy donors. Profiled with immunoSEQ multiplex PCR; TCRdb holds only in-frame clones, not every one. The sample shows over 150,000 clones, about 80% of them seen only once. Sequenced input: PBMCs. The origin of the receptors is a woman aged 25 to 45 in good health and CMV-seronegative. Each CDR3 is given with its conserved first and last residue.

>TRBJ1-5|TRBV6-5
CASSPNRAWQPQHF
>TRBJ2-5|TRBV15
CATSRGRTDSQETQYF
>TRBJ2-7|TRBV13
CASSLVPGRDYEQYF
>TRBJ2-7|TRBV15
CATSRGTGNYEQYF
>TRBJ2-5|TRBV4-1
CASSRGGQEETQYF
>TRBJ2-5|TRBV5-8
CASSLTRRGRETQYF
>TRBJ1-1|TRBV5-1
CASSLLNSMNTEAFF
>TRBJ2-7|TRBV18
CASSPPRGTGIYEQYF
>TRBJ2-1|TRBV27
CASSYPGLPYNEQFF
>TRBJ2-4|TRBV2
CASRALAKNIQYF
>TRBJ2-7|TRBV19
CASSDRANEEQYF
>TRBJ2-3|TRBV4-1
CASSQRGAGEFTDTQYF
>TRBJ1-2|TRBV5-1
CASSSVGGNYGYTF
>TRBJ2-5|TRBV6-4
CASSESTGGQETQYF
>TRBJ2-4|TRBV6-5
CASRDSRSDTQYF